The next 32 T cell receptor beta chains were all read from a single sample in a study of blood T cell repertoires in COVID-19. TCRdb keeps only in-frame clones here, not all; method: immunoSEQ multiplex PCR. The profile covers more than 95,000 clones, with almost 90% appearing a single time and 3% to 3.5% taken by the ten largest. Sequencing was performed on peripheral blood. These receptors all stem from a human donor in a cohort sampled during active COVID-19.

V is TRBV6-6 and J is TRBJ2-7; 10 nucleotides line up with TRBD1. The V gene end was trimmed by 3 bases and the J gene end by 4 bases; junction bases not matched to a gene: 9. Germline CDR1 and CDR2: MNHNY and SVGAGI (reference sequence). The CDR3 loop spans 16 amino acids. CDR3 nucleotide sequence: TGTGCCAGCAGTTATCGCCATCCGGGACAGGGGTACGAGCAGTACTTC. Encoded protein: CASSYRHPGQGYEQYF.

This chain uses TRBV7-3 with TRBJ2-3; 8 nucleotides line up with TRBD2. CDR3 length equals 16 residues. V trimming: 5 bases; J trimming: 3 bases; junction bases outside the gene matches: 10. The germline gives CDR1 SGHTA, CDR2 FQGTGA. CDR3 protein: CASSATGGAGTDTQYF. The CDR3 DNA follows: TGTGCCAGCAGCGCGACCGGGGGGGCTGGAACAGATACGCAGTATTTT.

This rearrangement joins TRBV18 to TRBJ2-7; 7 nucleotides match TRBD1. The CDR3 totals 15 residues. Germline CDR1 KGHSH, CDR2 LQKENI. The ends lost 0 bases at V and 2 bases at J; junction bases unmatched: 4. The CDR3: CASSPPLDRPYEQYF. In nucleotides, the CDR3 is TGTGCCAGCTCACCACCGTTGGACAGGCCCTACGAGCAGTACTTC.

This sequence joins TRBV27 and TRBJ2-1, with 10 positions matching TRBD2. With V trimmed by 1 base and J by 8 bases, 5 bases remained unmatched. Germline values: CDR1 MNHEY, CDR2 SMNVEV (reference sequence). This CDR3 comprises 15 residues. This CDR3 reads CASSLWSGRAYEQFF. CDR3 nucleotides: TGTGCCAGCAGTTTATGGAGCGGGAGGGCCTATGAGCAGTTCTTC.

The chain uses TRBV7-9 and TRBJ2-7; 9 bases fit TRBD1. V lost 5 bases and J lost 2; bases outside the gene matches: 4. The CDR3 runs 14 residues. Germline loops: CDR1 SEHNR, CDR2 FQNEAQ (reference sequence). The CDR3 is CASSIGQGPYEQYF. In DNA form, the CDR3 reads TGTGCCAGCAGCATAGGACAGGGGCCCTACGAGCAGTACTTC.

V usage is TRBV6-5 and J usage is TRBJ1-2, with 7 bases aligning to TRBD1. The CDR3 is 12 amino acids. J was trimmed by 4 bases and V by 6 bases; bases with no gene match: 2. Germline V lookup: CDR1 MNHEY, CDR2 SVGAGI. CDR3 coding DNA: TGTGCCAGCAGACGGACAGGCTATGGCTACACCTTC. Its protein product is CASRRTGYGYTF.

V usage is TRBV19 and J usage is TRBJ2-7, with TRBD1 as a possible D gene (6 bases). Germline CDR1 and CDR2: LNHDA and SQIVND (reference sequence). The CDR3 has 14 residues. V dropped 2 bases and J dropped 3 bases, with 11 bases sitting between them. The CDR3 DNA reads TGTGCCAGTAGTATACAGGGGACCAACTACGAGCAGTACTTC. Translation gives CASSIQGTNYEQYF.

A few counts support this clone. This sequence joins TRBV30 and TRBJ1-4, with D perhaps TRBD1 (5 bases). The CDR3 is made up of 16 amino acids. Germline V lookup: CDR1 GTSNPN, CDR2 SVGIG (reference sequence). V was shortened by 0 bases and J by 5 bases, with 16 bases between the two germline ends. In DNA, the CDR3 is TGTGCCTGGAGTGTACGAACGGGGACTCGAAATGAAAAACTGTTTTTT. Translated: CAWSVRTGTRNEKLFF.

The chain links TRBV6-2 or TRBV6-3 to TRBJ1-5; D ambiguous. The CDR3 is made up of 18 amino acids. The germline CDR1 and CDR2 sequences are MNHEY and SVGEGT. V was shortened by 1 base and J by 0 bases, with 16 bases between the two germline ends. CDR3 sequence: CASSYYEEADYSNQPQHF. CDR3 bases: TGTGCCAGCAGTTACTACGAAGAGGCGGACTATAGCAATCAGCCCCAGCATTTT.

This chain uses TRBV7-9 with TRBJ1-4, with 9 positions matching TRBD1. V lost 5 bases to trimming and J lost 5 bases; unmatched junction nucleotides: 6. The germline V gene encodes CDR1 SEHNR and CDR2 FQNEAQ (reference sequence). This CDR3 region has 15 residues. The CDR3 coding sequence is TGTGCCAGCAGCGCTCGGACAGGGGTAAATGAAAAACTGTTTTTT. Amino acids: CASSARTGVNEKLFF.

The chain links TRBV4-1 to TRBJ1-5, with D uncertain. Germline CDR1 is MGHRA and CDR2 is YSYEKL. V was shortened by 1 base and J by 7 bases, with 17 bases between the two germline ends. The CDR3 covers 16 residues. CDR3 amino acids: CASSQVGGNFDQPQHF. The DNA for the CDR3 is TGCGCCAGCAGCCAAGTAGGAGGGAATTTTGACCAGCCCCAGCATTTT.

Only one count was recorded for this clone. The chain combines TRBV29-1 with TRBJ2-3; 13 nucleotides match TRBD2. Germline V gene lookup returns CDR1 SQVTM and CDR2 ANQGSEA. The length of the CDR3 is 14 residues. The J segment lost 5 bases and the V segment lost 6 bases, leaving 5 bases of the junction unmatched. CDR3 nucleotide sequence: TGCAGCGTGGGGACTAGCGGGGCTAGAGATACGCAGTATTTT. It specifies CSVGTSGARDTQYF.

J is TRBJ1-6 and V is TRBV9, with D hard to call. The CDR3 loop spans 12 amino acids. The ends were cut back, 0 bases at V and 9 bases at J, with 4 bases in the middle. CDR1 and CDR2 from the germline V gene are SGDLS and YYNGEE. Written as DNA, the CDR3 is TGTGCCAGCAGCGTAGCCTTTTCACCCCTCCACTTT. It specifies CASSVAFSPLHF. The full variable domain, with the rest looked up from reference TRBV9 and TRBJ1-6, is DSGVTQTPKHLITATGQRVTLRCSPRSGDLSVYWYQQSLDQGLQFLIQYYNGEERAKGNILERFSAQQFPDLHSELNLSSLELGDSALYFCASSVAFSPLHFGNGTRLTVT.

The V gene is TRBV18, the J gene TRBJ1-1, with TRBD1 matching over 9 bases. Germline loops: CDR1 KGHSH, CDR2 LQKENI. V lost 5 bases and J lost 2; bases outside the gene matches: 6. The CDR3 has 15 amino acids. The CDR3 sequence: CASSSRQGVNTEAFF. The CDR3 DNA follows: TGTGCCAGCTCATCCCGACAGGGGGTAAACACTGAAGCTTTCTTT.

This chain connects TRBV19 to TRBJ2-7, with TRBD1 as a possible D gene (5 bases). Trimming stripped 1 base from V and 2 bases from J, with 12 bases between. Looked up from germline, CDR1 is LNHDA and CDR2 is SQIVND (reference sequence). The CDR3 runs to 15 residues. In DNA, the CDR3 is TGTGCCAGTAGTATAGTCGGCAGGGCACCCTACGAGCAGTACTTC. It translates to CASSIVGRAPYEQYF. The variable domain in full, with the rest retrieved from reference TRBV19 and TRBJ2-7, is DGGITQSPKYLFRKEGQNVTLSCEQNLNHDAMYWYRQDPGQGLRLIYYSQIVNDFQKGDIAEGYSVSREKKESFPLTVTSAQKNPTAFYLCASSIVGRAPYEQYFGPGTRLTVT.

This clone appeared once. The chain couples TRBV3-1 (or the pseudogene TRBV3-2) to TRBJ2-3; 8 nucleotides align to TRBD2. Unmatched junction bases numbered 6, after V lost 1 base and J lost 0 bases. This CDR3 region has 17 residues. Germline CDR1 is LGHDT and CDR2 is YNNKEL (reference sequence). The CDR3 nucleotides are TGTGCCAGCAGCCAAGGGTTCTCTAGCGGGAGCACAGATACGCAGTATTTT. Amino acid sequence: CASSQGFSSGSTDTQYF.

The genes are TRBV18 and TRBJ2-6; 7 bases are shared with TRBD2. The ends lost 3 bases at V and 0 bases at J; junction bases unmatched: 5. CDR3 length: 17 amino acids. The germline gives CDR1 KGHSH, CDR2 LQKENI. This CDR3 is CASSPTSEPSGANVLTF. CDR3 nucleotides: TGTGCCAGCTCACCCACTAGCGAGCCCTCTGGGGCCAACGTCCTGACTTTC.

The chain couples TRBV5-4 to TRBJ1-6, with 7 nucleotides matching TRBD1. J gave up 7 bases and V 4 bases, and 11 bases lay outside the gene matches. The CDR3 sequence is 16 residues long. Germline V gene data show CDR1 as SGHNT and CDR2 as YYREEE (reference sequence). The CDR3 sequence is CASSPQLQGVNSPLHF. The CDR3 DNA sequence: TGTGCCAGCAGCCCCCAACTTCAGGGGGTAAATTCACCCCTCCACTTT.

The chain joins TRBV5-1 to TRBJ2-7; 9 nucleotides line up with TRBD1. The CDR3 covers 16 residues. CDR1 and CDR2 (germline): SGHRS, YFSETQ. The trim removed 0 bases at V and 5 bases at J, leaving 9 bases unmatched. The CDR3 reads CASSLGETGGRNEQYF. The CDR3 DNA follows: TGCGCCAGCAGCTTGGGGGAGACAGGGGGAAGGAACGAGCAGTACTTC.

The chain recombines TRBV6-5 with TRBJ1-2; 7 nucleotides agree with TRBD1. The V and J ends lost 4 bases and 2 bases, in that order; junction bases with no gene match: 4. Germline V gene data show CDR1 as MNHEY and CDR2 as SVGAGI. This CDR3 is built from 14 residues. For the CDR3, the DNA is TGTGCCAGCAGTTGGGCAGGGGGAAACTATGGCTACACCTTC. Its protein is CASSWAGGNYGYTF.

The rearrangement links TRBV30 to TRBJ2-1; 12 nucleotides agree with TRBD2. V lost 4 bases to trimming and J lost 10 bases; unmatched junction nucleotides: 14. CDR1 and CDR2 (germline): GTSNPN, SVGIG (reference sequence). This CDR3 region has 16 residues. CDR3 coding DNA: TGTGCCTGGACTGGGCCGGCTAGCGGGGGGGTCGGGGAGCAGTTCTTC. The encoded protein is CAWTGPASGGVGEQFF.

J is TRBJ1-6 and V is TRBV28; D uncertain. Germline-derived CDR1 and CDR2 are MDHEN and SYDVKM. V lost 5 bases and J 6 bases, leaving 20 bases between the germline ends. CDR3 length: 17 amino acids. The CDR3 reads CASSPSPGETFNSPLHF. In DNA, the CDR3 is TGTGCCAGCAGTCCGAGCCCGGGAGAAACTTTTAATTCACCCCTCCACTTT. The whole variable domain, filled in from reference TRBV28 and TRBJ1-6, reads DVKVTQSSRYLVKRTGEKVFLECVQDMDHENMFWYRQDPGLGLRLIYFSYDVKMKEKGDIPEGYSVSREKKERFSLILESASTNQTSMYLCASSPSPGETFNSPLHFGNGTRLTVT.

The chain uses TRBV7-6 and TRBJ2-7; D might be TRBD2 (5 bases). The CDR3 runs to 15 residues. Per germline, CDR1 SGHVS and CDR2 FNYEAQ. V lost 5 bases to trimming and J lost 4 bases, with 18 bases between them. CDR3 nucleotides: TGTGCCAGCAGCAACGAGATCCGGGGAGAATACGAGCAGTACTTC. Amino acid sequence: CASSNEIRGEYEQYF.

The chain recombines TRBV3-1 (or the pseudogene TRBV3-2) with TRBJ2-7; D is ambiguous. The germline gives CDR1 LGHDT, CDR2 YNNKEL (reference sequence). This CDR3 has 11 amino acids. V was trimmed by 1 base and J by 7 bases, leaving 5 bases between them. The CDR3 DNA reads TGTGCCAGCAGCCAAGTCAATGAGCAGTACTTC. This codes for CASSQVNEQYF.

The chain carries TRBV6-5 and TRBJ2-7; 7 bases map to TRBD2. CDR3 size: 13 residues. Unmatched junction bases numbered 2, after V lost 6 bases and J lost 0 bases. CDR1 and CDR2 from the germline V gene are MNHEY and SVGAGI. CDR3 sequence (DNA): TGTGCCAGCAGGCCTAGCGGCTCCTACGAGCAGTACTTC. This sequence encodes CASRPSGSYEQYF.

This clone was detected only a few times. The genes are TRBV7-2 and TRBJ2-1, with TRBD2 matching over 10 bases. CDR3 length: 14 amino acids. Germline V lookup: CDR1 SGHTA, CDR2 FQGNSA. Trimming at V came to 5 bases and at J to 10 bases, leaving 8 bases not matched to a gene. The CDR3 coding sequence is TGTGCCAGCAGCGCCGCGCGGACTAGCGGAGAGCAGTTCTTC. Amino acid sequence: CASSAARTSGEQFF.

DNA for the CDR3: TGTGCCAGCAGCCGACAGGGGGTCCTCGTCACCGGGGAGCTGTTTTTT. It specifies CASSRQGVLVTGELFF. The chain joins TRBV6-2 or TRBV6-3 to TRBJ2-2; TRBD1 matches 9 bases. The CDR3 totals 16 residues. V dropped 6 bases and J dropped 4; count of bases not matched to a gene: 9. Germline V CDR1 and CDR2: MNHEY, SVGEGT.

The J gene is TRBJ1-5, the V gene TRBV19; D uncertain. The germline gives CDR1 LNHDA, CDR2 SQIVND (reference sequence). V lost 4 bases, J lost 7 bases, and 11 bases lay in between. This CDR3 region has 13 residues. The CDR3: CASSTQNGQPQHF. The CDR3 region has the DNA TGTGCCAGTAGTACACAGAATGGGCAGCCCCAGCATTTT.

The V gene is TRBV28, the J gene TRBJ1-2, with D maybe TRBD1 (5 bases). The CDR3 is made up of 14 amino acids. The V gene lost 11 bases and the J gene lost 2 bases, with 18 bases spanning the gap. In germline, CDR1 is MDHEN, CDR2 SYDVKM. The DNA of the CDR3 is TGTGCCGCGTCGGTGGGGGGTGAGAACTATGGCTACACCTTC. This translates into CAASVGGENYGYTF.

The chain employs TRBV5-1 and TRBJ1-2; tentatively, D is TRBD1 (5 bases). V was cut by 4 bases and J by 8 bases, with 18 bases left in between. Germline V lookup: CDR1 SGHRS, CDR2 YFSETQ. This CDR3 region has 14 residues. CDR3 bases: TGCGCCAGCAGCGCGGGGACGGGAGCTGGGGGCTACACCTTC. Translating it yields CASSAGTGAGGYTF.

The chain is built from TRBV2 and TRBJ2-1, with TRBD2 matching over 9 bases. Losses at the gene ends were 3 bases for V and 6 bases for J; bases not matched to a gene: 9. Germline V gives CDR1 SNHLY, CDR2 FYNNEI. The CDR3 spans 16 residues. The CDR3 sequence is CASSEVRLAVFNEQFF. CDR3 sequence (DNA): TGTGCCAGCAGTGAGGTGAGACTAGCGGTATTCAATGAGCAGTTCTTC. The full variable domain, its missing parts supplied by reference TRBV2 and TRBJ2-1, is EPEVTQTPSHQVTQMGQEVILRCVPISNHLYFYWYRQILGQKVEFLVSFYNNEISEKSEIFDDQFSVERPDGSNFTLKIRSTKLEDSAMYFCASSEVRLAVFNEQFFGPGTRLTVL.

Note on this clone: An end of the junction does not agree with germline; a read error may underlie this. The J gene is TRBJ2-5, the V gene TRBV11-3; D ambiguous. The CDR3 is 13 residues long. Per germline, CDR1 SGHNT and CDR2 YENEEA. The DNA for the CDR3 is TGTGCCAGCAGCCTAGACGGTCAAGAGACCCAGTACTTC. Translated, it gives CASSLDGQETQYF.